A selection of T cell receptor beta chains follows, all from one sample in a study of beta chain features in type 1 diabetes. TCRdb keeps only in-frame clones here, not all; method: immunoSEQ multiplex PCR. The sample lists about 160,000 clones, over 6% occurring once. Sequencing used central memory CD4+ T cells from blood. These receptor sequences come from a man aged 18 to 35 with type 1 diabetes. Each CDR3 is given with its conserved first and last residue. D genes are given only for firm matches. Part of the rows lack a size; the others show once, few, many or a class for expanded clones.

d_gene,abundance,j_gene,v_gene,CDR3nt,CDR3aa
.,.,TRBJ1-5,TRBV5-1,TGCGCCAGCAGTCCCGGGACATATAGCAATCAGCCCCAGCATTTT,CASSPGTYSNQPQHF
TRBD2,few,TRBJ2-1,TRBV7-6,TGTGCCAGCAGCTTAAAGGGCGGGAGCTCCTACAATGAGCAGTTCTTC,CASSLKGGSSYNEQFF
TRBD2,many,TRBJ2-1,TRBV30,TGTGCCTGGGGTAGCGGGAGGGCCAATGAGCAGTTCTTC,CAWGSGRANEQFF
.,.,TRBJ1-2,TRBV4-1,TGCGCCAGCAGCCAAGAATTTCAGGCGTCCTATGGCTACACCTTC,CASSQEFQASYGYTF
.,few,TRBJ2-5,TRBV11-2,TGTGCCAGCAGCAAAGGAGACTCCCAAGAGACCCAGTACTTC,CASSKGDSQETQYF
TRBD2,.,TRBJ2-3,TRBV5-1,TGCGCCAGCAGCGCAGGGACTAGCGGGGGACTCGATACGCAGTATTTT,CASSAGTSGGLDTQYF
TRBD1,few,TRBJ1-2,TRBV28,TGTGCCAGCAGTACCGGGACAGGGTATGGCTACACCTTC,CASSTGTGYGYTF
TRBD1,.,TRBJ1-5,TRBV28,TGTGCCAGCAGGCTAGACAGGGGGCGAGGCAATCAGCCCCAGCATTTT,CASRLDRGRGNQPQHF
.,once,TRBJ1-1,TRBV11-2,TGTGCCAGCAGCCTGGATGGACAACTATCAGGAGAAGCTTTCTTT,CASSLDGQLSGEAFF
TRBD1,.,TRBJ1-5,TRBV5-1,TGCGCCAGCAGCTTATACCCCGACAGGGTGGGTCAGCCCCAGCATTTT,CASSLYPDRVGQPQHF
TRBD2,few,TRBJ2-3,TRBV11-2,TGTGCCAGCAGCTCGACTAGCGGGAGCGCAGATACGCAGTATTTT,CASSSTSGSADTQYF
.,few,TRBJ1-2,TRBV29-1,TGCAGCGCCGAGGGGGCTAACTATGGCTACACCTTC,CSAEGANYGYTF
TRBD1,.,TRBJ2-7,TRBV4-1,TGCGCCAGCAGCCCCGAAACAGGGGGTGACTACGAGCAGTACTTC,CASSPETGGDYEQYF
.,many,TRBJ1-2,TRBV15,TGTGCCACCAGCAGAGATGTGACGGAGTCCTTTAAAGGCTACACCTTC,CATSRDVTESFKGYTF
TRBD1,.,TRBJ1-2,TRBV2,TGTGCCAGCAGTGAGGGACAGAGCCACTATGGCTACACCTTC,CASSEGQSHYGYTF
.,.,TRBJ2-5,TRBV2,TGTGCCAGCAGTGAACAGTACCAAGAGACCCAGTACTTC,CASSEQYQETQYF
.,.,TRBJ1-2,TRBV6-5,TGTGCCAGCAGCACGACTGATAACTATGGCTACACCTTC,CASSTTDNYGYTF
TRBD2,.,TRBJ2-2,TRBV9,TGTGCCAGCATCACGGGGGGCACCGGGGAGCTGTTTTTT,CASITGGTGELFF
TRBD1,few,TRBJ1-5,TRBV6-1,TGTGCCAGCAGCAGGGGGACAGCGCAGCCCCAGCATTTT,CASSRGTAQPQHF
TRBD1,few,TRBJ2-7,TRBV4-2,TGTGCCAGCAGCCCCGCTGACAGGGCCAACGAGCAGTACTTC,CASSPADRANEQYF
TRBD1,.,TRBJ2-7,TRBV5-6,TGTGCCAGCAGCCTCTGGACCGGGACAGAGATCTACGAGCAGTACTTC,CASSLWTGTEIYEQYF
.,many,TRBJ2-5,TRBV5-1,TGCGCCAGCAGCTTCAGCTCGGGCCAAGAGACCCAGTACTTC,CASSFSSGQETQYF
.,few,TRBJ2-4,TRBV7-9,TGTGCCAGCAGCGAACAGGGACCTGGCCTCGGTTACTTC,CASSEQGPGLGYF
.,few,TRBJ2-2,TRBV5-1,TGCGCCAGCAGACGCCTTTTAGACACCGGGGAGCTGTTTTTT,CASRRLLDTGELFF
.,.,TRBJ2-7,TRBV5-6,TGTGCCAGCAGCTTCACCGGGTTCGGCGAGCAGTACTTC,CASSFTGFGEQYF
.,.,TRBJ2-3,TRBV6-1,TGTGCCAGCAAGAGTTACGGGGGGCGAAAGCAGTATTTT,CASKSYGGRKQYF
TRBD1,many,TRBJ2-1,TRBV6-5,TGTGCCAGCAGTTACCTGCATACAGGGGGAGTTGAGCAGTTCTTC,CASSYLHTGGVEQFF
.,.,TRBJ1-4,TRBV30,TGTGCCTGGAGTGTCGGACAGCGGGGCCTTGAAAAACTGTTTTTT,CAWSVGQRGLEKLFF
.,few,TRBJ2-1,TRBV5-1,TGCGCCAGCAGCTTGGCCGGGAGTCGGGTTGCCAATGAGCAGTTCTTC,CASSLAGSRVANEQFF
TRBD1,.,TRBJ1-1,TRBV5-1,TGCGCCAGCAGCTTCACGTTGAGGGGGCAATTTCGGGAGACCACTGAAGCTTTCTTT,CASSFTLRGQFRETTEAFF
TRBD2,.,TRBJ2-1,TRBV18,TGTGCCAGCTCACCACTCGGGCAGCGGGGTTGGACTGAGCAGTTCTTC,CASSPLGQRGWTEQFF
TRBD2,few,TRBJ2-3,TRBV5-1,TGCGCCAGCAGCTTGGGCGGGGGATCAGATACGCAGTATTTT,CASSLGGGSDTQYF
TRBD2,few,TRBJ2-3,TRBV7-2,TGTGCCAGCAGCTTAGATTGGACTAGCGGAACGCAGTATTTT,CASSLDWTSGTQYF
TRBD1,few,TRBJ1-1,TRBV2,TGTGCCAGCACTCAGGACAGGGACACTGAAGCTTTCTTT,CASTQDRDTEAFF
.,few,TRBJ2-4,TRBV6-6,TGTGCCAGCAGTTACGGATGGGGGGTAGCCAAAAACATTCAGTACTTC,CASSYGWGVAKNIQYF
.,.,TRBJ2-4,TRBV7-2,TGTGCCAGCAGCCTAGAGGACAGAAACAAAAACATTCAGTACTTC,CASSLEDRNKNIQYF
.,.,TRBJ2-5,TRBV7-9,TGTGCCAGCAGCTACCCTCCGAGGGAGACCCAGTACTTC,CASSYPPRETQYF
TRBD1,.,TRBJ1-2,TRBV18,TGTGCCAGCTCACCCACACAGGGGGGGAAGAAGGGCTACACCTTC,CASSPTQGGKKGYTF
.,.,TRBJ1-1,TRBV18,TGTGCCAGCTCACCACGAGTGGATTCCGGGACTGAAGCTTTCTTT,CASSPRVDSGTEAFF
.,.,TRBJ2-2,TRBV18,TGTGCCAGCTCACCCCAGGAGAACACCGGGGAGCTGTTTTTT,CASSPQENTGELFF
TRBD1,few,TRBJ2-3,TRBV6-1,TGTGCCAGCATCCAACGAGGGGGCGATACGCAGTATTTT,CASIQRGGDTQYF
TRBD1,few,TRBJ2-3,TRBV30,TGTGCCTGGAGTGAGGGGGCGCCAGATACGCAGTATTTT,CAWSEGAPDTQYF
TRBD1,many,TRBJ2-7,TRBV18,TGTGCCAGCTCACGCGGGGACAGGGCGTTCGAGCAGTACTTC,CASSRGDRAFEQYF
TRBD1,.,TRBJ2-4,TRBV5-6,TGTGCCAGCAGCCTTCGGACAGGGGGGAGCATTCAGTACTTC,CASSLRTGGSIQYF
TRBD1,few,TRBJ1-6,TRBV5-1,TGCGCCAGCAGCTTGGCCTTTGGACGGTCGGCAGGGGGTTCACCCCTCCACTTT,CASSLAFGRSAGGSPLHF
.,.,TRBJ2-7,TRBV19,TGTGCCAGTAGTCTCCGTCGGGACTACGAGCAGTACTTC,CASSLRRDYEQYF
.,.,TRBJ1-2,TRBV28,TGTGCCAGCGCTTGGGGGGATGGCTACACCTTC,CASAWGDGYTF
.,few,TRBJ2-7,TRBV6-5,TGTGCCAGCAGTTACACAAGGGGGACGGCAGCCTACGAGCAGTACTTC,CASSYTRGTAAYEQYF
.,few,TRBJ2-5,TRBV30,TGTGCCTGGAGTGTGTCCAGGGAAGAGACCCAGTACTTC,CAWSVSREETQYF
TRBD1,.,TRBJ1-1,TRBV7-2,TGTGCCAGCATTATGTACAGGGGGACTGAAGCTTTCTTT,CASIMYRGTEAFF
TRBD2,.,TRBJ2-7,TRBV5-1,TGCGCCAGCAGCTTGGGGGTCTTCGGCGGGAGCGGACGAAACTACGAGCAGTACTTC,CASSLGVFGGSGRNYEQYF
TRBD1,few,TRBJ1-1,TRBV2,TGTGCCAGCAGTCCGGGACAGGGGAGTACTGAAGCTTTCTTT,CASSPGQGSTEAFF
TRBD2,few,TRBJ2-7,TRBV27,TGTGCCAGCAGTTCCAATTCAGGACTAGCGGGAGCGTTTAGGTACGAGCAGTACTTC,CASSSNSGLAGAFRYEQYF
TRBD2,.,TRBJ2-5,TRBV5-1,TGCGCCAGCAGCGCCCCGGCGGGGGGACTAGCAAACGGAGAGACCCAGTACTTC,CASSAPAGGLANGETQYF
.,.,TRBJ1-2,TRBV7-2,TGTGCCAGCAGCTCCTTAATAACGCTGACGGGGGGCTACACCTTC,CASSSLITLTGGYTF
.,.,TRBJ2-1,TRBV30,TGTGCCTGGAACTCTTACAATGAGCAGTTCTTC,CAWNSYNEQFF